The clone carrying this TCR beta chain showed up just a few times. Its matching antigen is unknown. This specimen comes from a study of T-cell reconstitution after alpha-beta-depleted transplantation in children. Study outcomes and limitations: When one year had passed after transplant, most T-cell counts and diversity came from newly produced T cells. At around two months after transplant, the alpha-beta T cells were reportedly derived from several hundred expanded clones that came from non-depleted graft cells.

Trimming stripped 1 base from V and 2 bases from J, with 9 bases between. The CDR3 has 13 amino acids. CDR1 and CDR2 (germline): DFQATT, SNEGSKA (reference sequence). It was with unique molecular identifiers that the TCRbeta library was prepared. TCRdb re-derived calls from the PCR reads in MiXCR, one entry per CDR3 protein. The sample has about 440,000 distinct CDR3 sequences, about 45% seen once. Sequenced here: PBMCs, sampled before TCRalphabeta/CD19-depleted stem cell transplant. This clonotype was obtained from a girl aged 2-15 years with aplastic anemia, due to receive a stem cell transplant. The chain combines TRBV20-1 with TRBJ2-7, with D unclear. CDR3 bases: TGCAGTGCTAGAGGGACGCATACCTACGAGCAGTACTTC. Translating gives CSARGTHTYEQYF.